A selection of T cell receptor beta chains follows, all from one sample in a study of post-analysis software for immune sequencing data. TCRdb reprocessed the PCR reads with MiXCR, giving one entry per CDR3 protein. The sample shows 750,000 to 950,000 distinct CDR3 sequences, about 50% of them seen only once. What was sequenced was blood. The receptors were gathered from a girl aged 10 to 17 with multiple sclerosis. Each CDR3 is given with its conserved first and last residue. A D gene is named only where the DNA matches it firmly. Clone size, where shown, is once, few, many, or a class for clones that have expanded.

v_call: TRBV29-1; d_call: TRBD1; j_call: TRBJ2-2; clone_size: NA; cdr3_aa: CSVEVSGGEFTGELFF; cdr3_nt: TGCAGCGTTGAAGTATCAGGGGGCGAGTTCACCGGGGAGCTGTTTTTT
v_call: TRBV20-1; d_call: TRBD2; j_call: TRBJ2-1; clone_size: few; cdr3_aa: CSARETSGRVYEQFF; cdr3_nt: TGCAGTGCTAGAGAGACTAGCGGGAGGGTCTATGAGCAGTTCTTC
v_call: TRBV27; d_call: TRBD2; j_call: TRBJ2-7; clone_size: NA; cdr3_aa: CASRKGLAGAGEQYF; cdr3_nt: TGTGCCAGCAGAAAGGGGTTAGCGGGAGCGGGCGAGCAGTACTTC
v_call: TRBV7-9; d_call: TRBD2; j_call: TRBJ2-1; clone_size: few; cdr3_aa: CASSPGPRLAHYNEQFF; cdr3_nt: TGTGCCAGCAGCCCCGGGCCGAGACTAGCGCACTACAATGAGCAGTTCTTC
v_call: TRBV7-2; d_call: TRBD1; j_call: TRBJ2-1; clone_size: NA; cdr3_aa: CASSLSDRGRYNEQFF; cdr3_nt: TGTGCCAGCAGCTTATCCGACAGGGGCCGTTACAATGAGCAGTTCTTC
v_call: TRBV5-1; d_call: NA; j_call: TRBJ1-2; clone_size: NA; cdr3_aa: CASSDSGPPNYGYTF; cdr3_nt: TGCGCCAGCAGCGACTCGGGACCTCCTAACTATGGCTACACCTTC
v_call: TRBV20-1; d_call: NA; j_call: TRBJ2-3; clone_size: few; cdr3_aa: CSARGPLPDTQYF; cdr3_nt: TGCAGTGCTAGAGGCCCCCTACCAGATACGCAGTATTTT
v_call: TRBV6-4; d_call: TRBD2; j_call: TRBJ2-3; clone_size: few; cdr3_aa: CASSDSGTSGTDTQYF; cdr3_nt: TGTGCCAGCAGTGACAGCGGGACTAGCGGCACAGATACGCAGTATTTT
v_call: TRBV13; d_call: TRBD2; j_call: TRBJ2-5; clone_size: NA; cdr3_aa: CASSFGLAVETQYF; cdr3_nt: TGTGCCAGCAGCTTCGGACTAGCGGTAGAGACCCAGTACTTC
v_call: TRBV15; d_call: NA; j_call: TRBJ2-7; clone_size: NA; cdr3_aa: CATSRGANYEQYF; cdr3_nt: TGTGCCACCAGCAGAGGGGCTAACTACGAGCAGTACTTC
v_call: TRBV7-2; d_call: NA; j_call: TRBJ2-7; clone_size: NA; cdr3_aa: CASSFLRDGSYEQYF; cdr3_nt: TGTGCCAGCAGCTTTCTGCGGGACGGCTCCTACGAGCAGTACTTC